This TCR beta chain was retrieved from a study of blood T cell repertoires in COVID-19. This CDR3 comprises 15 residues. Germline V lookup: CDR1 MGHRA, CDR2 YSYEKL. Trimming left V 4 bases short and J 5 bases short, with 17 bases between. Libraries were prepared by immunoSEQ multiplex PCR; TCRdb keeps only in-frame clonotypes and omits some of them. The repertoire holds 120,000 or so clones, with 80% as singletons. This TCR derives from a human donor in a cohort sampled during active COVID-19. The gene calls are TRBV4-1 and TRBJ1-1, with D uncertain. The sequencing sample was made of peripheral blood. The CDR3 nucleotides are TGCGCCAGCAGCCCGGAACAGAGGCGGGAAACTGAAGCTTTCTTT. Translated, it gives CASSPEQRRETEAFF.